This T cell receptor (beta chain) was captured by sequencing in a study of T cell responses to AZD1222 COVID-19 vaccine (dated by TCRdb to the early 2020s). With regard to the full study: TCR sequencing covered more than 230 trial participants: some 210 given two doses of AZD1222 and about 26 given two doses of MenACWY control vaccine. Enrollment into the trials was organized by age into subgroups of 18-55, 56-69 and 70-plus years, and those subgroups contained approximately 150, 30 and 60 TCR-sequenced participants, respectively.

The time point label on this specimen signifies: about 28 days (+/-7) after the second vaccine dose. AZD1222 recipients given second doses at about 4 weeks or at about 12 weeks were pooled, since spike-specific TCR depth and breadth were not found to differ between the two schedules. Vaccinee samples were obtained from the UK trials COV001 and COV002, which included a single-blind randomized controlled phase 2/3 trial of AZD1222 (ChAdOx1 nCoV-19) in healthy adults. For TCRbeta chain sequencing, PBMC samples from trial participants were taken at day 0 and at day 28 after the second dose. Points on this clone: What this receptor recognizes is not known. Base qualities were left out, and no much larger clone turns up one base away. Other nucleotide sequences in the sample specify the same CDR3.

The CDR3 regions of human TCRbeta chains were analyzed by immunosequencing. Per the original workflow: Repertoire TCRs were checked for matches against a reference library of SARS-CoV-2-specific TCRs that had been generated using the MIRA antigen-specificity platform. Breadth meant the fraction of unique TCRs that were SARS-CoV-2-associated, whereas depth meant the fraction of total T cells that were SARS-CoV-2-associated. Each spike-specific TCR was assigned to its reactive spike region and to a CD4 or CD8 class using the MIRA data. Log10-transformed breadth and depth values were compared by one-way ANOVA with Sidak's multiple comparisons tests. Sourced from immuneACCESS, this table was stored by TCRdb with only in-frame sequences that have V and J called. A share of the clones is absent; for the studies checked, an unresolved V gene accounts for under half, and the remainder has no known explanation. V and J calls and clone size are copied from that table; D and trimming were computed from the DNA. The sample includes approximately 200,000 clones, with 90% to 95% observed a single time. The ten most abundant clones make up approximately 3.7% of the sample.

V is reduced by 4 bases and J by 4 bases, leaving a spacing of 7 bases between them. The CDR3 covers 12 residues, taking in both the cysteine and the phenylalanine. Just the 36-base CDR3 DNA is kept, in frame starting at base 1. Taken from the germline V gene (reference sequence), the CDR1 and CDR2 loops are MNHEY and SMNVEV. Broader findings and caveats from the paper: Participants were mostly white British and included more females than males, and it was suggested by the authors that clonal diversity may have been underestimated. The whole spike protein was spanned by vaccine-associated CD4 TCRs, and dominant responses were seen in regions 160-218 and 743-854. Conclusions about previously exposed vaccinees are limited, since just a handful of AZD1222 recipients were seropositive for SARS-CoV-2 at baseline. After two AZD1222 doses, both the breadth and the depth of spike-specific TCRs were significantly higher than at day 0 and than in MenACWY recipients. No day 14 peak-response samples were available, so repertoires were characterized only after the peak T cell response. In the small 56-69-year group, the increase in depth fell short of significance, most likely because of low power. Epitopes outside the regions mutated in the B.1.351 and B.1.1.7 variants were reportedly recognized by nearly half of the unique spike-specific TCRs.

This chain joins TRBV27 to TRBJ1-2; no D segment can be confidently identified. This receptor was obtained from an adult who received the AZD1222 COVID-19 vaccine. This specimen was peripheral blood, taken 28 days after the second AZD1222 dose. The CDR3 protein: CASSSGSYGYTF. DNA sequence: TGTGCCAGCAGTTCCGGGTCCTATGGCTACACCTTC.